This T cell receptor (beta chain) is drawn from a study of T cells in localized non-small cell lung cancer. Clones were sequenced by immunoSEQ multiplex PCR, and TCRdb holds only the in-frame ones, with some missing. This table has tens of thousands of clones, roughly nine tenths appearing once. The CDR3 has 15 amino acids. Germline V gives CDR1 SGHTA, CDR2 FQGTGA. With 5 bases clipped from V and 5 bases from J, the junction kept 8 bases outside the gene matches. This chain connects TRBV7-3 to TRBJ2-5; 10 bases line up with TRBD2. The sample here was peripheral blood, taken before any cancer treatment. The TCR originated in a woman between 18 and 50 years old with stage III lung adenocarcinoma. The CDR3 DNA reads as TGTGCCAGCAGCGCTACTAGCGGGGTGAGGGAGACCCAGTACTTC. As protein: CASSATSGVRETQYF.